What follows are 26 T cell receptor beta chains derived from one specimen sequenced in a study of beta chain features in type 1 diabetes. What was sequenced were expressed TCRB transcripts, since all of the isolated RNA had been reverse transcribed. This table comes from immunoSEQ multiplex PCR, and its TCRdb copy is limited to in-frame clones, with some not included. This table has roughly 500,000 clones, around 30% appearing once. What was sequenced was naive CD4+ T cells from blood. All receptors come from a young man in good health.

The sample holds a few counts of this clone. The chain couples TRBV4-3 to TRBJ1-1; a weak D match, TRBD1 (6 bases). V lost 3 bases, J lost 11 bases, and 19 bases lay in between. The CDR3 runs to 14 residues. CDR1 LGHNA and CDR2 YSLEER come from the germline V gene. The CDR3 reads CASSHLAPGHRAFF. Here the CDR3 DNA reads TGCGCCAGCAGCCATCTCGCCCCGGGACACCGGGCTTTCTTT.

The gene calls are TRBV2 and TRBJ2-5, with D possibly being TRBD2 (5 bases). This CDR3 has 14 residues. Trimming took off 7 bases at V and 2 bases at J, with 14 bases between the two ends. Germline lookup yields CDR1 SNHLY and CDR2 FYNNEI. The CDR3 region is CASKALVKQETQYF. CDR3 in DNA: TGTGCCAGCAAAGCACTAGTTAAACAAGAGACCCAGTACTTC.

In this sample, this clone turned up a few times. The chain joins TRBV14 to TRBJ2-7; no firm D call. Germline lookup yields CDR1 SGHDN and CDR2 FVKESK. The V end lost 6 bases, the J end lost 9 bases, and 21 bases lay between the germline ends. The CDR3 is 14 amino acids. This CDR3 is CASSQTGLSRRQYF. The CDR3 DNA reads as TGTGCCAGCAGTCAAACCGGGCTATCAAGGCGGCAGTACTTC.

J is TRBJ1-1 and V is TRBV20-1; D ambiguous. The CDR3 contains 10 residues. V gave up 5 bases and J gave up 9 bases, with 10 bases separating them. Germline loops: CDR1 DFQATT, CDR2 SNEGSKA (reference sequence). CDR3 residues: CSAHAGKAFF. The CDR3 DNA is TGCAGTGCTCACGCGGGGAAAGCTTTCTTT.

Only a few counts were recorded for this clone. This chain joins TRBV4-1 and TRBJ2-3; no reliable D call. CDR3 length equals 14 residues. Germline assignment: CDR1 MGHRA and CDR2 YSYEKL. The V and J ends lost 0 bases and 2 bases respectively, with 6 bases between them. The CDR3 sequence: CASSQDPSTDTQYF. The CDR3 coding sequence is TGCGCCAGCAGCCAAGATCCTTCCACAGATACGCAGTATTTT.

V gene TRBV4-2 combines with J gene TRBJ2-7, with D perhaps TRBD2 (6 bases). Germline lookup yields CDR1 LGHNA and CDR2 YNFKEQ. The V and J ends lost 0 bases and 2 bases respectively, with 14 bases between them. This CDR3 is built from 16 residues. The CDR3 protein is CASSQEAERATYEQYF. CDR3 sequence (DNA): TGTGCCAGCAGCCAAGAAGCGGAGCGGGCAACCTACGAGCAGTACTTC.

This chain uses TRBV7-6 with TRBJ2-5; a weak D match, TRBD2 (5 bases). Germline CDR1 is SGHVS and CDR2 is FNYEAQ. The CDR3 extends over 13 amino acids. Trimming took off 3 bases at V and 1 base at J, with 6 bases between the two ends. Here the CDR3 reads CASSFRGQETQYF. CDR3 DNA sequence: TGTGCCAGCAGCTTCCGGGGCCAAGAGACCCAGTACTTC. Looking up the rest from reference TRBV7-6 and TRBJ2-5 gives the full variable domain: GAGVSQSPRYKVTKRGQDVALRCDPISGHVSLYWYRQALGQGPEFLTYFNYEAQQDKSGLPNDRFSAERPEGSISTLTIQRTEQRDSAMYRCASSFRGQETQYFGPGTRLLVL.

This clone was picked up a small number of times. This rearrangement joins TRBV28 to TRBJ2-5; D call uncertain. The germline V gene encodes CDR1 MDHEN and CDR2 SYDVKM. V lost 8 bases and J lost 2, with 6 bases in between. This CDR3 region has 11 residues. CDR3: CASRLQETQYF. CDR3 coding DNA: TGTGCCAGCCGGCTGCAAGAGACCCAGTACTTC.

This clone was picked up one time. This rearrangement joins TRBV9 to TRBJ2-5; either TRBD1 or TRBD2 may fit D (5 bases each). Germline CDR1 SGDLS, CDR2 YYNGEE. V was shortened by 1 base and J by 2 bases, with 9 bases between the two germline ends. The CDR3 runs to 14 residues. The CDR3 DNA reads TGTGCCAGCAGCGTAAGAGGGGTACAAGAGACCCAGTACTTC. This translates into CASSVRGVQETQYF.

On this clone itself: This CDR3 is also generated by other DNA sequences in the sample. The chain combines TRBV7-2 with TRBJ2-7, with no clear D. The CDR3 totals 14 residues. Germline values: CDR1 SGHTA, CDR2 FQGNSA. The ends were cut back, 1 base at V and 4 bases at J, with 11 bases in the middle. In DNA form, the CDR3 reads TGTGCCAGCAGCTTAGGTCTCGCCGGATACGAGCAGTACTTC. Translated: CASSLGLAGYEQYF.

The sample holds a few counts of this clone. The chain carries TRBV29-1 and TRBJ2-5; 11 bases fit TRBD2. The V gene end was trimmed by 7 bases and the J gene end by 4 bases; junction bases not matched to a gene: 5. Germline loops: CDR1 SQVTM, CDR2 ANQGSEA. The CDR3 length is 13 residues. The CDR3 spells CSGTSGSLETQYF. CDR3 DNA sequence: TGCAGCGGAACTAGCGGGAGTCTAGAGACCCAGTACTTC. Full variable domain (outside the CDR3, taken from reference TRBV29-1 and TRBJ2-5): SAVISQKPSRDICQRGTSLTIQCQVDSQVTMMFWYRQQPGQSLTLIATANQGSEATYESGFVIDKFPISRPNLTFSTLTVSNMSPEDSSIYLCSGTSGSLETQYFGPGTRLLVL.

V is TRBV5-1 and J is TRBJ2-1; TRBD2 aligns across 12 bases. The length of the CDR3 is 16 residues. Looked up from germline, CDR1 is SGHRS and CDR2 is YFSETQ. The V segment lost 3 bases and the J segment 10 bases; nucleotides outside the gene matches: 11. In DNA form, the CDR3 reads TGCGCCAGCAGCTGGATGGGACTAGCGGGCTCCGGGGAGCAGTTCTTC. This gives the protein CASSWMGLAGSGEQFF.

This clone has just a few counts. This chain uses TRBV4-3 with TRBJ2-3; D possibly uses TRBD1 or TRBD2 (5 bases each). V was trimmed by 0 bases and J by 0 bases, leaving 10 bases between them. The CDR3 covers 16 residues. Germline V gene data show CDR1 as LGHNA and CDR2 as YSLEER. CDR3 DNA sequence: TGCGCCAGCAGCCAAGAGGGGGACGGGAGCACAGATACGCAGTATTTT. It specifies CASSQEGDGSTDTQYF.

The gene calls are TRBV9 and TRBJ2-3; 9 positions match TRBD1. In germline, CDR1 is SGDLS, CDR2 YYNGEE. The CDR3 has 14 residues. J was trimmed by 1 base and V by 6 bases; bases with no gene match: 3. This chain's CDR3 is CASTDRGGTDTQYF. The CDR3 nucleotides read TGTGCCAGCACGGACAGGGGAGGCACAGATACGCAGTATTTT.

This clone has only a few counts. CDR3 coding DNA: TGCAGTGCTCTAAAAGCCACTGAAGCTTTCTTT. Translation gives CSALKATEAFF. The V and J genes are TRBV20-1 and TRBJ1-1; D unresolved. Trimming shortened V by 5 bases and J by 4 bases, and 8 bases separated the two germline ends. From germline, CDR1 is DFQATT and CDR2 SNEGSKA (reference sequence). This CDR3 is built from 11 residues.

This clone was counted between two and nine times. V usage is TRBV9 and J usage is TRBJ2-1; D may correspond to TRBD1 or TRBD2 (6 bases each). Germline loops: CDR1 SGDLS, CDR2 YYNGEE. Trimming removed 0 bases at V and 7 bases at J, with 11 bases between. The CDR3 is 14 residues long. As DNA, the CDR3 is TGTGCCAGCAGCGTAGATCAGGGGAGGAATGAGCAGTTCTTC. Its translation: CASSVDQGRNEQFF.

This clone was recorded once. This chain uses TRBV7-9 with TRBJ2-5, with no clear D. Germline lookup yields CDR1 SEHNR and CDR2 FQNEAQ (reference sequence). V lost 5 bases and J lost 4, with 5 bases in between. The CDR3 runs to 11 residues. Here the CDR3 reads CASSAAETQYF. CDR3 DNA: TGTGCCAGCAGCGCGGCAGAGACCCAGTACTTC.

This clone was picked up a small number of times. The rearrangement links TRBV5-1 to TRBJ2-7; no clear D. V was pared by 0 bases and J by 3 bases, with 7 bases between. CDR1 SGHRS and CDR2 YFSETQ come from the germline V gene. The CDR3 consists of 13 residues. Here the CDR3 reads CASSLGGDYEQYF. As DNA, the CDR3 is TGCGCCAGCAGCTTGGGTGGAGACTACGAGCAGTACTTC.

A few counts support this clone. CDR3 region: CASSTGTVEKLFF. The CDR3 DNA reads TGTGCCAGCAGCACAGGGACAGTCGAAAAACTGTTTTTT. This chain joins TRBV7-3 and TRBJ1-4, with 7 bases that match TRBD1. The V and J ends lost 5 bases and 8 bases, in that order; junction bases with no gene match: 5. Germline lookup yields CDR1 SGHTA and CDR2 FQGTGA. The CDR3 has 13 residues. The full variable domain, with the rest looked up from reference TRBV7-3 and TRBJ1-4, is GAGVSQTPSNKVTEKGKYVELRCDPISGHTALYWYRQSLGQGPEFLIYFQGTGAADDSGLPNDRFFAVRPEGSVSTLKIQRTERGDSAVYLCASSTGTVEKLFFGSGTQLSVL.

The chain combines TRBV7-2 with TRBJ2-6; D is ambiguous. Germline CDR1 SGHTA, CDR2 FQGNSA. The V and J ends lost 3 bases and 0 bases respectively, with 15 bases between them. CDR3 length: 18 amino acids. CDR3 sequence (DNA): TGTGCCAGCAGCTTTGTAACCAGGCGCAACTCTGGGGCCAACGTCCTGACTTTC. This gives the protein CASSFVTRRNSGANVLTF.

This clone was detected only a few times. The V gene is TRBV30, the J gene TRBJ2-7, with 7 positions matching TRBD2. V lost 2 bases, J lost 5 bases, and 9 bases stayed unmatched. This CDR3 comprises 14 residues. CDR1 is GTSNPN and CDR2 is SVGIG in the germline V gene (reference sequence). The CDR3 loop is CAWSRGGSFDEQYF. The CDR3 DNA is TGTGCCTGGAGTCGCGGCGGGAGTTTCGACGAGCAGTACTTC. Based on the CDR3 plus reference TRBV30 and TRBJ2-7, the full variable domain is SQTIHQWPATLVQPVGSPLSLECTVEGTSNPNLYWYRQAAGRGLQLLFYSVGIGQISSEVPQNLSASRPQDRQFILSSKKLLLSDSGFYLCAWSRGGSFDEQYFGPGTRLTVT.

There are a few counts of this clone. DNA for the CDR3: TGCGCCAGCAGCCTAGGACTGCTCGGGCAGCAGTACTTC. Protein: CASSLGLLGQQYF. V and J are TRBV4-3 and TRBJ2-7, with D possibly TRBD2 on 5 matching bases. The CDR3 has 13 amino acids. Trimming pared 4 bases from V and 8 bases from J, leaving 15 bases between. Germline V CDR1 and CDR2: LGHNA, YSLEER.

The chain joins TRBV11-1 to TRBJ2-3, with 11 bases matching TRBD2. This CDR3 has 16 residues. V was pared by 4 bases and J by 1 base, with 4 bases of the junction left unmatched. Germline V gives CDR1 SGHAT, CDR2 FQDESV (reference sequence). In DNA form, the CDR3 reads TGTGCCAGCAGCTATCAACTAGCGGGAGGCACAGATACGCAGTATTTT. It translates to CASSYQLAGGTDTQYF.

The chain carries TRBV7-3 and TRBJ1-2; no reliable D call. CDR1 and CDR2 (germline): SGHTA, FQGTGA. The CDR3 is 13 residues long. Between the trimmed V and J ends, which lost 4 bases and 5 bases, there was a span of 11 bases. The CDR3: CASSSPSGYGYTF. The CDR3 DNA reads as TGTGCCAGCAGCTCTCCCTCGGGGTATGGCTACACCTTC.

V is TRBV6-5 and J is TRBJ1-2; no reliable D call. Germline V gene data show CDR1 as MNHEY and CDR2 as SVGAGI. The CDR3 totals 13 residues. V was clipped by 3 bases and J by 5 bases, with 10 bases between them. In DNA, the CDR3 is TGTGCCAGCAGTTATCGGACCGATTATGGCTACACCTTC. Translation gives CASSYRTDYGYTF.

Of note for this clone: The same CDR3 can be traced to other DNA sequences in this sample. This chain connects TRBV15 to TRBJ2-7, with D perhaps TRBD1 (6 bases). The germline CDR1 and CDR2 sequences are LNHNV and YYDKDF (reference sequence). Trimming removed 0 bases at V and 0 bases at J, with 9 bases between. This CDR3 contains 15 residues. The CDR3, as DNA: TGTGCCACCAGCAGAGATAGGGGGTACTCCTACGAGCAGTACTTC. Translation: CATSRDRGYSYEQYF.